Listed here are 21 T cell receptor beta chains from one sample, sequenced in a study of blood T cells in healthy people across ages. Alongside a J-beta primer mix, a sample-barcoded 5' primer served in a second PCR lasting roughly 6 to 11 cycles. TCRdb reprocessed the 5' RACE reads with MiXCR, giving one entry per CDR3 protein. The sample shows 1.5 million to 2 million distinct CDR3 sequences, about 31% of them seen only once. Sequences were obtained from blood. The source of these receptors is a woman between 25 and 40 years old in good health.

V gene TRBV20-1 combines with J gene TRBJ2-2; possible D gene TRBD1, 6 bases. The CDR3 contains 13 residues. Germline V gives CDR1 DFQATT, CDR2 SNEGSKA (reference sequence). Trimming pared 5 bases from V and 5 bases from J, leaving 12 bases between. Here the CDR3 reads CSAWGQSTGELFF. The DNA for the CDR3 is TGCAGTGCTTGGGGGCAGTCAACCGGGGAGCTGTTTTTT.

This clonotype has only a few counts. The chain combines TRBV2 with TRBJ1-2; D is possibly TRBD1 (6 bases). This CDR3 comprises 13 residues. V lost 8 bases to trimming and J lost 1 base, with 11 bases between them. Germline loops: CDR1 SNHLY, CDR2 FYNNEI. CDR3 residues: CASGGLVNYGYTF. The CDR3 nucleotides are TGTGCCAGCGGGGGGCTAGTTAACTATGGCTACACCTTC.

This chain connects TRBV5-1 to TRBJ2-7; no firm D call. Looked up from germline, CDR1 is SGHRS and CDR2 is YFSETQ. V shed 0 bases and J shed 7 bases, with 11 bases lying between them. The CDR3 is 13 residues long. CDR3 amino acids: CASSLGPTEEQYF. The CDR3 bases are TGCGCCAGCAGCTTGGGACCGACCGAGGAGCAGTACTTC.

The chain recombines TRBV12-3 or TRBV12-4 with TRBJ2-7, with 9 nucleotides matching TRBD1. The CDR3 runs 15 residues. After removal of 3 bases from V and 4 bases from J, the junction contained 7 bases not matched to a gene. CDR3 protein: CASSFRTGVGYEQYF. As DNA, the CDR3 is TGTGCCAGCAGTTTTCGGACAGGGGTAGGGTACGAGCAGTACTTC.

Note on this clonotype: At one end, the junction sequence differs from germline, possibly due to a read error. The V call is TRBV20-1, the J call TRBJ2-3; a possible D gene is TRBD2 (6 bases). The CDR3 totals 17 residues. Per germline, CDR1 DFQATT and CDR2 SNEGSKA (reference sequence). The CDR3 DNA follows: TGCGGTGCTAGGGAGGACGGAACTACCCCTAGCACAGATACGCAGTATTTT. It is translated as CGAREDGTTPSTDTQYF.

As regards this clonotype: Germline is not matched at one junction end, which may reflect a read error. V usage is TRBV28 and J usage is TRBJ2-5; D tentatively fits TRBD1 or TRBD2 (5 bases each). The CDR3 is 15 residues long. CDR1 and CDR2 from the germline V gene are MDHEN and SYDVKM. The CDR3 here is CVSSFLLRGRLEQYF. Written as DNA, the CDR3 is TGTGTCAGCAGTTTTCTCCTTCGGGGCCGCTTGGAGCAGTACTTC.

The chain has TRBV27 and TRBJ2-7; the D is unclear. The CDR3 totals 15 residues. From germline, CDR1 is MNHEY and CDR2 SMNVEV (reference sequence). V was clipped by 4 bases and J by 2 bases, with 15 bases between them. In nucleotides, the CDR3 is TGTGCCAGCAGTTCCATATCCAAGATCGCCTACGAGCAGTACTTC. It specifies CASSSISKIAYEQYF.

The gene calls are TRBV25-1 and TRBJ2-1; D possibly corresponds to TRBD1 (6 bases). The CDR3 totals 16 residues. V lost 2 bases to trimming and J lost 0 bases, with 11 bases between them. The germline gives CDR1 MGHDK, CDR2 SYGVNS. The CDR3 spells CASSEDRGSSYNEQFF. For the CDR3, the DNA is TGTGCCAGCAGTGAAGATAGGGGGAGCTCCTACAATGAGCAGTTCTTC.

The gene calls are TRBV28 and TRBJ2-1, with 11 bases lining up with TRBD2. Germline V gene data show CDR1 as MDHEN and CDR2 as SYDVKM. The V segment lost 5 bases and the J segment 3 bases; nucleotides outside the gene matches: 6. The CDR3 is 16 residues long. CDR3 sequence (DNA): TGTGCCAGCAGTCCGACTCTAGCGGGAGGCTACAATGAGCAGTTCTTC. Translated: CASSPTLAGGYNEQFF.

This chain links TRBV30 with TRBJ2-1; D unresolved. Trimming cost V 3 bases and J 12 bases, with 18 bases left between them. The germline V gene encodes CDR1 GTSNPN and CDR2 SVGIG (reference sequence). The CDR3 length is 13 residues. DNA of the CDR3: TGTGCCTGGAGCGCCCAATTCCTATACGGGCAGTTCTTC. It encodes CAWSAQFLYGQFF.

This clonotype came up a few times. The CDR3 reads CASRAIEGDGTTYEQYF. The CDR3 DNA is TGTGCCAGCAGGGCTATCGAAGGGGACGGAACAACCTACGAGCAGTACTTC. This chain links TRBV2 with TRBJ2-7; the D call may be TRBD1 or TRBD2 (5 bases each). This CDR3 has 17 amino acids. In germline, CDR1 is SNHLY, CDR2 FYNNEI. V lost 6 bases to trimming and J lost 2 bases, with 23 bases between them.

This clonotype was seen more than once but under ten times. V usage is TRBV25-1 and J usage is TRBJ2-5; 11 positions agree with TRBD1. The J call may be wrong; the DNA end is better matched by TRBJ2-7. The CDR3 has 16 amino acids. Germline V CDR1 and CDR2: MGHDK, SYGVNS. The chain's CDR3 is CASRAARGQGEYEQYF. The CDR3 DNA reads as TGTGCCAGCAGGGCCGCCCGGGGACAGGGGGAGTACGAGCAGTACTTC.

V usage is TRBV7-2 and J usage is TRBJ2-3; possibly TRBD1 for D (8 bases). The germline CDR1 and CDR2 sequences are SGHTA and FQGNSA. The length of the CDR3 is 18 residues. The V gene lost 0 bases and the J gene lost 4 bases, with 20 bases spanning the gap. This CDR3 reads CASSLAIPRQGRADTQYF. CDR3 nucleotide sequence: TGTGCCAGCAGCTTAGCCATCCCTCGACAGGGGAGGGCAGATACGCAGTATTTT.

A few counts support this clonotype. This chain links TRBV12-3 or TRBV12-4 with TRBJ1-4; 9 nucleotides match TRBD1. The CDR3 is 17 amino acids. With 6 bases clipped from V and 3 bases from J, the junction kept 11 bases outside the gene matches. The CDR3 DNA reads TGTGCCAGCAGGGACATCCGGGACAGGGATCCTAATGAAAAACTGTTTTTT. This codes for CASRDIRDRDPNEKLFF.

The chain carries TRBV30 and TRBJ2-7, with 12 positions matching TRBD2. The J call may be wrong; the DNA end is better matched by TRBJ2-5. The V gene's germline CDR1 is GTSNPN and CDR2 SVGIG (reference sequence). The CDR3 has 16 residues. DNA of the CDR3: TGTGCCTGGAGTGTACTGACTAGCGGGGGAGGGGAGACCCAGTACTTC. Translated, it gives CAWSVLTSGGGETQYF.

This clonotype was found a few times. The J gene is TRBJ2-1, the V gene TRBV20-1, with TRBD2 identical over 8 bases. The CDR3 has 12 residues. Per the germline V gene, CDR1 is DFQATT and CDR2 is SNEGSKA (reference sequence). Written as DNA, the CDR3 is TGCAGAGGAGCGGGAGCTGGCAATGAGCAGTTCTTC. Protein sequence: CRGAGAGNEQFF.

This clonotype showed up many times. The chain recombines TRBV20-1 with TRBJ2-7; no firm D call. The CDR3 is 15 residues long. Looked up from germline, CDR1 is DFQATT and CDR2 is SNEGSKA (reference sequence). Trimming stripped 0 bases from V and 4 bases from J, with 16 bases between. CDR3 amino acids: CSARDWVALSYEQYF. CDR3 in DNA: TGCAGTGCTAGAGATTGGGTAGCCCTCTCGTACGAGCAGTACTTC.

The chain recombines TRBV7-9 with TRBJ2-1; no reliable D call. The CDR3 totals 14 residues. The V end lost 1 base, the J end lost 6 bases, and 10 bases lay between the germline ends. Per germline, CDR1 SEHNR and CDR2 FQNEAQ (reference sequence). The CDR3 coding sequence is TGTGCCAGCAGCTTAGGTTCGGCCCCCAATGAGCAGTTCTTC. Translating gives CASSLGSAPNEQFF.

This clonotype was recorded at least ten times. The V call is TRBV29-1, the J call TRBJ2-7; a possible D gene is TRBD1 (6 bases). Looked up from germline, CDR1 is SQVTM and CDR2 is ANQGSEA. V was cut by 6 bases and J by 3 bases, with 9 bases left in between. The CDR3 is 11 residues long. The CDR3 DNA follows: TGCAGCGTGGAACAGGGCTACGAGCAGTACTTC. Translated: CSVEQGYEQYF.

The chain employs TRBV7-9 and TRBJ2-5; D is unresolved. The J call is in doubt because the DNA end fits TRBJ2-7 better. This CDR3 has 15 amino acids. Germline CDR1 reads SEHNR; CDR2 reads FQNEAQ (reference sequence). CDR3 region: CASSLRTAGPYEQYF. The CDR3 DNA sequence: TGTGCCAGCAGCTTACGGACCGCCGGTCCTTACGAGCAGTACTTC.

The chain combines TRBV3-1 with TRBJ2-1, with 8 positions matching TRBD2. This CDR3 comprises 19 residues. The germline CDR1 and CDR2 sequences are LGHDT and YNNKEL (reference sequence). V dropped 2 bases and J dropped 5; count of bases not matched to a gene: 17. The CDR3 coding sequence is TGTGCCAGCAGCCAAAGGCCAGCGGGGTTTAGCGGGACCAACAATGAGCAGTTCTTC. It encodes CASSQRPAGFSGTNNEQFF.